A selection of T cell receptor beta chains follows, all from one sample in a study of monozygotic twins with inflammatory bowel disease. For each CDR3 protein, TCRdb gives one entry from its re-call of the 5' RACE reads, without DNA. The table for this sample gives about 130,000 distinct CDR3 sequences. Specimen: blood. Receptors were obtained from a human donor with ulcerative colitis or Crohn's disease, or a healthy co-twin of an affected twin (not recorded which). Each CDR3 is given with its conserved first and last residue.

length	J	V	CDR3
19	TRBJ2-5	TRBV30	CAWSVRGFLAGGPEETQYF
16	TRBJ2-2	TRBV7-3	CASSPDDGSFTGELFF
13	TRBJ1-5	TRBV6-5	CASILQGNQPQHF
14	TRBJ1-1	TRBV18	CASSPITVNTEAFF
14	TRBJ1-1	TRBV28	CASSFNRVGTEAFF
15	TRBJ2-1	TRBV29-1	CSVGMTSGSANEQFF
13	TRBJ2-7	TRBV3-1	CASSQGREGEQYF
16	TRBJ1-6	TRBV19	CASRPTAAGGNSPLHF
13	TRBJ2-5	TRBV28	CASISPGWETQYF
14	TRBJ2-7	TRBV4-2	CAVTSPRANYEQYF
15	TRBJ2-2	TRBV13	CASSPDRGVHGELFF
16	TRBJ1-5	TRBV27	CASSLFTGGAYQPQHF
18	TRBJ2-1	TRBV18	CASSPLRSSRASYNEQFF
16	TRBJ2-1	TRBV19	CASSLRGQGSRNEQFF
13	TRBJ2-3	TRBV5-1	CASSFGGADTQYF
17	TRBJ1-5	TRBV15	CATSRATGEASNQPQHF
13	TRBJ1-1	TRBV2	CASSEFEGTEAFF
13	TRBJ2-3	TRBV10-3	CAISAASADTQYF
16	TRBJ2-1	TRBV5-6	CASSPPLGTSYNEQFF
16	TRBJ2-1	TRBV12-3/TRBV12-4	CASSLGQRSSYNEQFF
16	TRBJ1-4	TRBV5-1	CASSPEGSPTNEKLFF
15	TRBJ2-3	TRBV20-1	CSASALAGGTDTQYF
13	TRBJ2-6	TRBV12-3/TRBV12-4	CASSGSGANVLTF
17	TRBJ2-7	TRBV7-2	CASSLVTSGIFDYEQYF
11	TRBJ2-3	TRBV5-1	CASSLGDTQYF
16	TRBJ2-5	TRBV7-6	CASSLDLAGEQETQYF
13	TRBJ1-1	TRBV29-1	CSVLKGRGTEAFF
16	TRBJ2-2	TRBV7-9	CASSPSMGLASGELFF
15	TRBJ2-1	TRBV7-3	CASSLATGMYNEQFF
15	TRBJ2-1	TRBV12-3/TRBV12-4	CASSWTRPTYNEQFF
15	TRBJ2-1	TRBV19	CASSPVAGDRNEQFF
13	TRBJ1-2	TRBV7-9	CASSADWARGYTF